This is a list of T cell receptor beta chains from one sample in a study of radiation and T cells in renal cell carcinoma. Generated by immunoSEQ multiplex PCR, the TCRdb table keeps only in-frame clones and is missing some. The table lists 100,000 to 150,000 clones, 80% to 85% of them singletons, with 2.5% to 3.5% in the top ten. Source: blood, taken from a patient whose treatment included radiotherapy and nephrectomy. Every receptor here comes from a woman in her fifties or sixties with renal cell carcinoma. Both conserved end residues are part of each CDR3. Fields, in order: V gene, D gene, clone size, J gene, CDR3 DNA, CDR3 protein. A D gene is named only where the DNA matches it firmly. Some rows have no size entry. The others give once, few or many, or a class for an expanded clone.

v_call: TRBV28
d_call: .
clone_size: .
j_call: TRBJ1-2
cdr3_nt: TGTGCCAGCAGTTTACACAGGGCTAACTATGGCTACACCTTC
cdr3_aa: CASSLHRANYGYTF

v_call: TRBV7-9
d_call: .
clone_size: many
j_call: TRBJ1-1
cdr3_nt: TGTGCCAGCAGCTTAGTCGGGGGCACGCCTGAAGCTTTCTTT
cdr3_aa: CASSLVGGTPEAFF

v_call: TRBV5-1
d_call: TRBD2
clone_size: .
j_call: TRBJ2-7
cdr3_nt: TGCGCCAGCAGCCCTCCGGGACTAGGTAACGAGCAGTACTTC
cdr3_aa: CASSPPGLGNEQYF

v_call: TRBV9
d_call: TRBD1
clone_size: .
j_call: TRBJ1-3
cdr3_nt: TGTGCCAGCAGCGTGGACGGGACAGACGGAAACACCATATATTTT
cdr3_aa: CASSVDGTDGNTIYF

v_call: TRBV6-6
d_call: .
clone_size: .
j_call: TRBJ1-5
cdr3_nt: TGTGCCAGCAGTTTCTCTCAGGGACAATCGAAAGAGCCCCAGCATTTT
cdr3_aa: CASSFSQGQSKEPQHF

v_call: TRBV19
d_call: TRBD1
clone_size: .
j_call: TRBJ1-2
cdr3_nt: TGTGCCAGTAGTATCCCAGGGGGACAGATCTATGGCTACACCTTC
cdr3_aa: CASSIPGGQIYGYTF

v_call: TRBV18
d_call: TRBD1
clone_size: .
j_call: TRBJ2-7
cdr3_nt: TGTGCCAGCTCACCACCGTGGACAGGGGCGGGTAACGAGCAGTACTTC
cdr3_aa: CASSPPWTGAGNEQYF

v_call: TRBV2
d_call: .
clone_size: .
j_call: TRBJ2-5
cdr3_nt: TGTGCCAGCAGTGCCCTAAGGGGGGCCGAAGAGACCCAGTACTTC
cdr3_aa: CASSALRGAEETQYF

v_call: TRBV4-2
d_call: .
clone_size: once
j_call: TRBJ1-1
cdr3_nt: TGTGCCAGCAGCCAAGATTGGGGTCCCCCGTCCCTCTTT
cdr3_aa: CASSQDWGPPSLF

v_call: TRBV9
d_call: .
clone_size: once
j_call: TRBJ1-4
cdr3_nt: TGTGCCAGCAGGCGGGGTCCTAATGAAAAACTGTTTTTT
cdr3_aa: CASRRGPNEKLFF

v_call: TRBV6-5
d_call: TRBD1
clone_size: .
j_call: TRBJ2-7
cdr3_nt: TGTGCCAGCAGTTCCCTCAAGGGACAGGGACCCTACGAGCAGTACTTC
cdr3_aa: CASSSLKGQGPYEQYF

v_call: TRBV6-1
d_call: .
clone_size: .
j_call: TRBJ2-1
cdr3_nt: TGTGCCAGCACCTCTCCGGGTCTCAGAAGGGGGCAGTTCTTC
cdr3_aa: CASTSPGLRRGQFF

v_call: TRBV2
d_call: .
clone_size: .
j_call: TRBJ1-2
cdr3_nt: TGTGCCAGCAGTGAAGGGGCAGGCTATGGCTACACCTTC
cdr3_aa: CASSEGAGYGYTF

v_call: TRBV6-5
d_call: TRBD1
clone_size: .
j_call: TRBJ2-7
cdr3_nt: TGTGCCAGCAGTACGCTTGGGACAGCGAACTACGAGCAGTACTTC
cdr3_aa: CASSTLGTANYEQYF

v_call: TRBV6-6
d_call: .
clone_size: .
j_call: TRBJ2-4
cdr3_nt: TGTGCCAGCAGTTACCAGGGCATTCAGTACTTC
cdr3_aa: CASSYQGIQYF

v_call: TRBV5-1
d_call: TRBD1
clone_size: .
j_call: TRBJ1-1
cdr3_nt: TGCGCCAGCAGCCGGGACAGTAACACTGAAGCTTTCTTT
cdr3_aa: CASSRDSNTEAFF

v_call: TRBV20-1
d_call: .
clone_size: .
j_call: TRBJ2-7
cdr3_nt: TGCAGTCCCAGGAGCTCCTACGAGCAGTACTTC
cdr3_aa: CSPRSSYEQYF

v_call: TRBV4-1
d_call: .
clone_size: few
j_call: TRBJ2-5
cdr3_nt: TGCGCCAGCAGCCAAGGTCCGTTTCCCATGTACCAAGAGACCCAGTACTTC
cdr3_aa: CASSQGPFPMYQETQYF

v_call: TRBV6-5
d_call: .
clone_size: .
j_call: TRBJ2-4
cdr3_nt: TGTGCCAGCAGTTACGGTCGGGGTAATAAAAACATTCAGTACTTC
cdr3_aa: CASSYGRGNKNIQYF

v_call: TRBV2
d_call: TRBD2
clone_size: few
j_call: TRBJ2-4
cdr3_nt: TGTGCCAGCTCCAGGGACTACAAAAACATTCAGTACTTC
cdr3_aa: CASSRDYKNIQYF

v_call: TRBV21-1
d_call: .
clone_size: .
j_call: TRBJ1-3
cdr3_nt: TGTGCCAGCAGCAAAGTGCCCAGGGCAGTCGGAAACACCATATATTTT
cdr3_aa: CASSKVPRAVGNTIYF

v_call: TRBV2
d_call: .
clone_size: .
j_call: TRBJ2-3
cdr3_nt: TGTGCCAGCATTATCGACAGGAGGTCAGATACGCAGTATTTT
cdr3_aa: CASIIDRRSDTQYF

v_call: TRBV6-1
d_call: .
clone_size: .
j_call: TRBJ1-4
cdr3_nt: TGTGCCAGCAGTCCTACGCAGGGAGCTAATGAAAAACTGTTTTTT
cdr3_aa: CASSPTQGANEKLFF

v_call: TRBV11-2
d_call: .
clone_size: .
j_call: TRBJ1-2
cdr3_nt: TGTGCCAGCAGCTTAAGGGAGGGGGACTATGGCTACACCTTC
cdr3_aa: CASSLREGDYGYTF

v_call: TRBV5-4
d_call: TRBD1
clone_size: .
j_call: TRBJ2-5
cdr3_nt: TGTGCCAGCAGCTTGCAGGGTGGGGGACAGGAGACCCAGTACTTC
cdr3_aa: CASSLQGGGQETQYF

v_call: TRBV6-5
d_call: TRBD1
clone_size: .
j_call: TRBJ1-2
cdr3_nt: TGTGCCAGCTTCCACCCGGGACAGGGCTATGGCTACACCTTC
cdr3_aa: CASFHPGQGYGYTF

v_call: TRBV9
d_call: .
clone_size: .
j_call: TRBJ2-2
cdr3_nt: TGTGCCAGCACCACCCCGAACACCGGGGAGCTGTTTTTT
cdr3_aa: CASTTPNTGELFF

v_call: TRBV5-1
d_call: TRBD1
clone_size: .
j_call: TRBJ2-3
cdr3_nt: TGCGCCAGCAGCTTGGGGACAGGCGCAGATACGCAGTATTTT
cdr3_aa: CASSLGTGADTQYF

v_call: TRBV9
d_call: .
clone_size: .
j_call: TRBJ2-7
cdr3_nt: TGTGCCAGCAGCCCCGATGGACGTACCGCCTACGAGCAGTACTTC
cdr3_aa: CASSPDGRTAYEQYF

v_call: TRBV5-1
d_call: TRBD2
clone_size: .
j_call: TRBJ2-5
cdr3_nt: TGCGCCAGCAGCTCGGGACTAGCGGGACCAGAGACCCAGTACTTC
cdr3_aa: CASSSGLAGPETQYF

v_call: TRBV9
d_call: .
clone_size: few
j_call: TRBJ1-1
cdr3_nt: TGTGCCAGCACCCGAGAGCCGGGGATGAACACTGAAGCTTTCTTT
cdr3_aa: CASTREPGMNTEAFF

v_call: TRBV28
d_call: .
clone_size: .
j_call: TRBJ1-1
cdr3_nt: TGTGCCAGCAGTTTACCAGGGCGGGACGACACTGAAGCTTTCTTT
cdr3_aa: CASSLPGRDDTEAFF

v_call: TRBV5-6
d_call: .
clone_size: .
j_call: TRBJ1-2
cdr3_nt: TGTGCCAGCAGCTTGGGACAGCCATATGGCTACACCTTC
cdr3_aa: CASSLGQPYGYTF

v_call: TRBV5-1
d_call: .
clone_size: .
j_call: TRBJ2-3
cdr3_nt: TGCGCCAGCAGCTTGAGCCAGGTCACAGATACGCAGTATTTT
cdr3_aa: CASSLSQVTDTQYF

v_call: TRBV7-2
d_call: .
clone_size: .
j_call: TRBJ2-1
cdr3_nt: TGTGCCAGCAGCTTAAGGTCAGGGCCAGGGAATGAGCAGTTCTTC
cdr3_aa: CASSLRSGPGNEQFF

v_call: TRBV7-6
d_call: .
clone_size: .
j_call: TRBJ1-5
cdr3_nt: TGTGCCAGCAGCCAGGGGAGCAGACAGCCCCAGCATTTT
cdr3_aa: CASSQGSRQPQHF

v_call: TRBV25-1
d_call: .
clone_size: .
j_call: TRBJ1-4
cdr3_nt: TGTGCCAGCAGTCCCTCTTTGCGGGGTGAAAAACTGTTTTTT
cdr3_aa: CASSPSLRGEKLFF

v_call: TRBV19
d_call: TRBD1
clone_size: .
j_call: TRBJ1-1
cdr3_nt: TGTGCCAGTACCATTGTCCGCTTCACAGGGGGCGCAAAGGATGCTTTCTTT
cdr3_aa: CASTIVRFTGGAKDAFF

v_call: TRBV29-1
d_call: .
clone_size: .
j_call: TRBJ2-6
cdr3_nt: TGCAGCGTTGAAGGGGCTTCCTCTGGGGCCAACGTCCTGACTTTC
cdr3_aa: CSVEGASSGANVLTF

v_call: TRBV11-3
d_call: TRBD1
clone_size: once
j_call: TRBJ2-5
cdr3_nt: TGTGCCAGCAGCTCAGGGGGCGGACAGCAAGAGACCCAGTACTTC
cdr3_aa: CASSSGGGQQETQYF

v_call: TRBV5-1
d_call: TRBD2
clone_size: .
j_call: TRBJ2-3
cdr3_nt: TGCGCCAGCAGCTCCGGGACTAGCGGGAGCGGGGATACGCAGTATTTT
cdr3_aa: CASSSGTSGSGDTQYF

v_call: TRBV2
d_call: TRBD1
clone_size: .
j_call: TRBJ1-4
cdr3_nt: TGTGCCAGCGAAGATGGGGACAGACAAGAAAAACTGTTTTTT
cdr3_aa: CASEDGDRQEKLFF